This TCR beta chain comes out of a study of blood T cell repertoires in COVID-19. The CDR3 runs 15 residues. V shed 2 bases, J shed 9 bases, and the junction held 5 bases outside the gene matches. Germline V gene data show CDR1 as MDHEN and CDR2 as SYDVKM. Measured with immunoSEQ multiplex PCR; TCRdb has only the in-frame clones, and not every one. The sample lists about 200,000 clones, approximately 78% occurring once. This chain uses TRBV28 with TRBJ1-6, with 9 bases fitting TRBD1. Material for sequencing was peripheral blood. This clonotype was sampled from an older woman with COVID-19, enrolled during active disease. The CDR3 coding sequence is TGTGCCAGCAGTTTAGGGACAGGGATGGGTTCACCCCTCCACTTT. Its protein product is CASSLGTGMGSPLHF.